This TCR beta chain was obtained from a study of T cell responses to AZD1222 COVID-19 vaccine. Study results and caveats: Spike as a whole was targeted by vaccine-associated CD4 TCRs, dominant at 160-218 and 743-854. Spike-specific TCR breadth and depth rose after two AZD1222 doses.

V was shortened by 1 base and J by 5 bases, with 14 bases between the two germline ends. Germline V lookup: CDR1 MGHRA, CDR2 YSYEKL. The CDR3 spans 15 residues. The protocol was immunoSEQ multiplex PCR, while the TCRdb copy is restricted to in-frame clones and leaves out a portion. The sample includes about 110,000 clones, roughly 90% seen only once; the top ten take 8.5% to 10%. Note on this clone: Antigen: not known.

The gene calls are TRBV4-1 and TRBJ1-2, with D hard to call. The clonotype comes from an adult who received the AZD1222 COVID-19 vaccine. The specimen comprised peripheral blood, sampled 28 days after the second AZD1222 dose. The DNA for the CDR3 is TGCGCCAGCAGCCAAGTAACCAGGCTTACTTATGGCTACACCTTC. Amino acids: CASSQVTRLTYGYTF.